This T cell receptor (beta chain) was sequenced during a study of neurological immune-mediated disorders. Study outcomes and limitations: Phylogenetic grouping put 18 of 34 multiple sclerosis patients' repertoires into one related-CDR3 cluster, a possible signature.

This clonotype was observed at least ten times. Its cognate antigen is unknown. The authors produced cDNA by 5'RACE using 10-nucleotide random UMIs. Every sequencing run gave over 180 million TCR-beta sequences, taken from 15-18 subjects. Via MiXCR, TCRdb re-called the 5' RACE reads, giving one row per CDR3 protein. The sample yields roughly 41,000 distinct CDR3 sequences, about 1.8% seen once. In germline, CDR1 is DFQATT, CDR2 SNEGSKA (reference sequence). V dropped 4 bases and J dropped 3; count of bases not matched to a gene: 1. The CDR3 is made up of 12 amino acids. The TCR was taken from a woman aged 40 to 50 with multiple sclerosis. The chain has TRBV20-1 and TRBJ1-2; 8 bases are shared with TRBD1. Sequenced material: PBMCs. The CDR3 sequence is CSATDRDYGYTF. CDR3 DNA: TGCAGTGCTACGGACAGGGACTATGGCTACACCTTC.